The 4 T cell receptor beta chains listed next were all sequenced from one sample in a study of T cell changes during pregnancy in multiple sclerosis. TCRdb keeps only in-frame clones here, not all; method: immunoSEQ multiplex PCR. The sample includes roughly 97,000 clones, less than 95% of them seen just once. The sample consisted of peripheral blood, taken in the second trimester of pregnancy. All receptors derive from a female donor in good health, enrolled as a control in a pregnancy study.

The table lists this clone with a few counts. The chain joins TRBV29-1 to TRBJ1-1; D may be TRBD1 (5 bases). This CDR3 comprises 13 residues. The V gene lost 6 bases and the J gene lost 0 bases, with 11 bases spanning the gap. Germline loops: CDR1 SQVTM, CDR2 ANQGSEA. The CDR3 is CSVGRQLNTEAFF. CDR3 nucleotides: TGCAGCGTCGGCCGACAGCTGAACACTGAAGCTTTCTTT.

The gene calls are TRBV28 and TRBJ2-1, with TRBD2 as a possible D gene (5 bases). V was clipped by 2 bases and J by 5 bases, with 13 bases between them. Looked up from germline, CDR1 is MDHEN and CDR2 is SYDVKM. This CDR3 comprises 15 residues. The CDR3 coding sequence is TGTGCCAGCAGTTTAGAAGGGAGTTACCACAATGAGCAGTTCTTC. Translation: CASSLEGSYHNEQFF.

The J gene is TRBJ1-2, the V gene TRBV7-2, with 7 bases aligning to TRBD1. The CDR3 has 12 amino acids. The trim removed 5 bases at V and 8 bases at J, leaving 5 bases unmatched. Germline CDR1 is SGHTA and CDR2 is FQGNSA. The chain's CDR3 is CASSPEGAGYTF. For the CDR3, the DNA is TGTGCCAGCAGCCCCGAGGGGGCCGGCTACACCTTC. Full variable domain (outside the CDR3, taken from reference TRBV7-2 and TRBJ1-2): GAGVSQSPSNKVTEKGKDVELRCDPISGHTALYWYRQSLGQGLEFLIYFQGNSAPDKSGLPSDRFSAERTGGSVSTLTIQRTQQEDSAVYLCASSPEGAGYTFGSGTRLTVV.

V and J are TRBV25-1 and TRBJ1-2; 9 nucleotides agree with TRBD1. The J segment lost 5 bases and the V segment lost 3 bases, leaving 7 bases of the junction unmatched. The V gene's germline CDR1 is MGHDK and CDR2 SYGVNS. The CDR3 sequence is 15 residues long. CDR3 in amino acids: CASSDSQTGGYGYTF. DNA of the CDR3: TGTGCCAGCAGTGACTCCCAGACAGGGGGTTATGGCTACACCTTC.